One and the same sample provided the 15 T cell receptor beta chains below, sequenced in a study of blood T cell repertoires in COVID-19. Profiled with immunoSEQ multiplex PCR; TCRdb holds only in-frame clones, not every one. Among roughly 30,000 clones listed, approximately 85% were seen once. The sequenced material came from peripheral blood. The receptors derive from a man between 60 and 75 years old with active COVID-19.

V and J are TRBV19 and TRBJ1-1, with D possibly being TRBD1 (5 bases). The CDR3 loop spans 14 amino acids. Looked up from germline, CDR1 is LNHDA and CDR2 is SQIVND (reference sequence). V was pared by 8 bases and J by 5 bases, with 18 bases between. CDR3: CASRQPTSDTEAFF. CDR3 DNA sequence: TGTGCCAGTCGACAGCCGACCAGTGATACTGAAGCTTTCTTT.

The rearrangement uses TRBV5-1 and TRBJ2-2; D not resolved. The V end lost 4 bases, the J end lost 0 bases, and 7 bases lay between the germline ends. The CDR3 covers 14 residues. Germline assignment: CDR1 SGHRS and CDR2 YFSETQ. This chain's CDR3 is CASSPFANTGELFF. As DNA, the CDR3 is TGCGCCAGCAGCCCCTTCGCGAACACCGGGGAGCTGTTTTTT.

The J gene is TRBJ1-5, the V gene TRBV6-5; D ambiguous. The CDR3 covers 13 residues. Germline lookup yields CDR1 MNHEY and CDR2 SVGAGI. The germline V and J ends were trimmed by 8 bases and 3 bases, with 11 bases remaining between them. CDR3 in DNA: TGTGCCAGCCGGGGAACATACAATCAGCCCCAGCATTTT. Residues: CASRGTYNQPQHF.

This clone was counted between two and nine times. This rearrangement joins TRBV7-6 to TRBJ2-7; 14 bases are shared with TRBD2. J lost 6 bases, V lost 2 bases, and 15 bases had no gene match. Germline V gene lookup returns CDR1 SGHVS and CDR2 FNYEAQ. CDR3 size: 19 residues. CDR3 in DNA: TGTGCCAGCAGCTTATTGGGCCGACTAGCGGGAGGGCCAATCGGCGAGCAGTACTTC. Protein sequence: CASSLLGRLAGGPIGEQYF.

This sequence joins TRBV13 and TRBJ1-4, with a possible D match to TRBD1 (5 bases). Trimming stripped 5 bases from V and 10 bases from J, with 20 bases between. The CDR3 is 15 residues long. From germline, CDR1 is PRHDT and CDR2 FYEKMQ (reference sequence). CDR3 sequence: CASSLRGRDFGKLFF. CDR3 nucleotide sequence: TGTGCCAGCAGCCTCCGAGGCAGGGACTTCGGAAAACTGTTTTTT. Looking up the rest from reference TRBV13 and TRBJ1-4 gives the full variable domain: AAGVIQSPRHLIKEKRETATLKCYPIPRHDTVYWYQQGPGQDPQFLISFYEKMQSDKGSIPDRFSAQQFSDYHSELNMSSLELGDSALYFCASSLRGRDFGKLFFGSGTQLSVL.

This clone was recorded once. This rearrangement joins TRBV9 to TRBJ1-6; D is perhaps TRBD1 (5 bases). The CDR3 consists of 15 residues. The germline V gene encodes CDR1 SGDLS and CDR2 YYNGEE. The germline V and J ends were trimmed by 4 bases and 7 bases, with 15 bases remaining between them. CDR3 sequence reads: CASSPQTVLNSPLHF. In DNA, the CDR3 is TGTGCCAGCAGCCCCCAGACAGTTTTGAATTCACCCCTCCACTTT.

The chain's CDR3 is CASSDLIVREMSSYNEQFF. The DNA for the CDR3 is TGTGCCAGCAGTGACCTCATCGTGCGGGAGATGAGCTCCTACAATGAGCAGTTCTTC. The chain links TRBV6-4 to TRBJ2-1, with 7 bases aligning to TRBD2. Germline values: CDR1 MRHNA, CDR2 SNTAGT. The CDR3 spans 19 residues. The ends lost 2 bases at V and 0 bases at J; junction bases unmatched: 13.

The chain has TRBV7-2 and TRBJ2-3; the D gene is possibly TRBD2 (5 bases). The CDR3 totals 14 residues. CDR1 and CDR2 from the germline V gene are SGHTA and FQGNSA. Trimming took 5 bases from V and 4 from J, leaving 13 bases between them. CDR3 region: CASSRWETADTQYF. The DNA of the CDR3 is TGTGCCAGCAGCCGGTGGGAGACCGCAGATACGCAGTATTTT. Together with reference TRBV7-2 and TRBJ2-3, the CDR3 gives the full variable domain: GAGVSQSPSNKVTEKGKDVELRCDPISGHTALYWYRQSLGQGLEFLIYFQGNSAPDKSGLPSDRFSAERTGGSVSTLTIQRTQQEDSAVYLCASSRWETADTQYFGPGTRLTVL.

The rearrangement uses TRBV10-2 and TRBJ2-5; unclear D gene. Germline CDR1 is WSHSY and CDR2 is SAAADI. With 6 bases removed from V and 3 bases from J, the gap between germline ends came to 11 bases. The CDR3 loop spans 13 amino acids. CDR3 protein: CASSAMIEETQYF. CDR3 coding DNA: TGCGCCAGCAGCGCTATGATAGAAGAGACCCAGTACTTC.

The chain uses TRBV3-1 (or the pseudogene TRBV3-2) and TRBJ2-2; TRBD2 is a possible D gene (6 bases). This CDR3 is built from 17 residues. V was cut by 5 bases and J by 0 bases, with 16 bases left in between. The germline gives CDR1 LGHDT, CDR2 YNNKEL (reference sequence). DNA of the CDR3: TGTGCCAGCAGCTCGCGGGAAGCGGCCGCGAACACCGGGGAGCTGTTTTTT. Translated: CASSSREAAANTGELFF.

The chain recombines TRBV19 with TRBJ2-1; TRBD2 aligns across 9 bases. Germline assignment: CDR1 LNHDA and CDR2 SQIVND (reference sequence). V was pared by 4 bases and J by 4 bases, with 5 bases of the junction left unmatched. The CDR3 is 15 amino acids. The chain's CDR3 is CASSSGRGVYNEQFF. CDR3 nucleotide sequence: TGTGCCAGTAGTAGCGGGAGGGGGGTATACAATGAGCAGTTCTTC.

CDR3 residues: CASSARGYKDYEQYF. CDR3 bases: TGTGCCAGCAGTGCGCGGGGGTACAAAGACTACGAGCAGTACTTC. The rearrangement joins TRBV28 to TRBJ2-7; 7 nucleotides agree with TRBD2. The CDR3 loop spans 15 amino acids. Germline-derived CDR1 and CDR2 are MDHEN and SYDVKM. With V trimmed by 5 bases and J by 3 bases, 10 bases remained unmatched.

The gene calls are TRBV6-2 or TRBV6-3 and TRBJ2-1; TRBD2 matches at 8 bases. Germline V gives CDR1 MNHEY, CDR2 SVGEGT. V trimming: 2 bases; J trimming: 2 bases; junction bases outside the gene matches: 8. CDR3 length equals 17 residues. Here the CDR3 reads CASSYLRSGSAYNEQFF. CDR3 DNA sequence: TGTGCCAGCAGTTACCTCCGAAGCGGGAGTGCCTACAATGAGCAGTTCTTC.

The chain links TRBV28 to TRBJ2-5; 10 nucleotides align to TRBD2. The V gene's germline CDR1 is MDHEN and CDR2 SYDVKM. V lost 2 bases, J lost 2 bases, and 8 bases stayed unmatched. The CDR3 has 17 residues. The chain's CDR3 is CASSLGLAGVSQETQYF. The CDR3 region has the DNA TGTGCCAGCAGTTTAGGGCTAGCGGGAGTCAGTCAAGAGACCCAGTACTTC.

This sequence joins TRBV11-3 and TRBJ2-1; unclear D gene. Looked up from germline, CDR1 is SGHNT and CDR2 is YENEEA. The CDR3 spans 12 residues. Between the trimmed V and J ends, which lost 5 bases and 12 bases, there was a span of 14 bases. This CDR3 is CASSPPEEGQFF. The CDR3 DNA follows: TGTGCCAGCAGCCCCCCTGAGGAAGGGCAGTTCTTC.